These T cell receptor beta chains were read from a single sample in a study of cytomegalovirus exposure and HLA in healthy donors. Sequencing was performed with immunoSEQ multiplex PCR; in TCRdb, only in-frame clones are kept and a portion is missing. The sample contains under 200,000 clones, over 70% of which appear only once. Sequencing was done on a sample of PBMCs. The receptors stem from a woman between 50 and 59 years old in good health and CMV-seronegative. The conserved cysteine and the conserved F or W are not part of the CDR3 here.

ASSFVSGGTNTDTQY	TRBJ2-3	TRBV11-2
ASSRTTGAALYEQY	TRBJ2-7	TRBV5-1
SVLVRGSTDTQY	TRBJ2-3	TRBV29-1
ASSVLPDYYNEQF	TRBJ2-1	TRBV11-2
ASSTMGQPNTEAF	TRBJ1-1	TRBV5-1
ASSDRGLGSPLH	TRBJ1-6	TRBV19
ASSPNPNTEAF	TRBJ1-1	TRBV5-6
ASRGGRGTEAF	TRBJ1-1	TRBV6-5
ASSLEGVVNTEAF	TRBJ1-1	TRBV18
ASSLKQGSEKLF	TRBJ1-4	TRBV13
ASSPLGGVQDTGELF	TRBJ2-2	TRBV27
ASSDWNGARSSYEQY	TRBJ2-7	TRBV25-1
ASSLRGAEETQY	TRBJ2-5	TRBV5-4
ASSAIGERGYSYNEQF	TRBJ2-1	TRBV28